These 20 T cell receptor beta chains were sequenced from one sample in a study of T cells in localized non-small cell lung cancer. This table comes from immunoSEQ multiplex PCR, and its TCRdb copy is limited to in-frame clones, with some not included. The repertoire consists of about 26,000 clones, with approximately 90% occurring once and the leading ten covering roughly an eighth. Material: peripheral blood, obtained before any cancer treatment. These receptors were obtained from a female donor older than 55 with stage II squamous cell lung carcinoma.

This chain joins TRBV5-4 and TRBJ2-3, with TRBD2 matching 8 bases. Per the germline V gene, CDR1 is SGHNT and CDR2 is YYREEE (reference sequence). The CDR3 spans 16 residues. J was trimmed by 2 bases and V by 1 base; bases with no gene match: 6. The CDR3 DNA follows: TGTGCCAGCAGCTTGAAACTAGCGGAGCTCACAGATACGCAGTATTTT. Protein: CASSLKLAELTDTQYF.

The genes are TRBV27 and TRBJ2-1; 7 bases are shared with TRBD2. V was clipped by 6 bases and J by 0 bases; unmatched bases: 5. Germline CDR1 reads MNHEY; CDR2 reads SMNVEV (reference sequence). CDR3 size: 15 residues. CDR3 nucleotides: TGTGCCAGCAGATCTAGCGGACCCTCCTACAATGAGCAGTTCTTC. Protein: CASRSSGPSYNEQFF.

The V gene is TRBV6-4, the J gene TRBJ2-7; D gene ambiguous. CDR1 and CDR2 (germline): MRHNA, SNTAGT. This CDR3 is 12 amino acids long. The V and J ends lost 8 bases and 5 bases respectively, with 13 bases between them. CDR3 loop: CASLGSWDEQYF. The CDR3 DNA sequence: TGTGCCAGCTTAGGGTCTTGGGACGAGCAGTACTTC.

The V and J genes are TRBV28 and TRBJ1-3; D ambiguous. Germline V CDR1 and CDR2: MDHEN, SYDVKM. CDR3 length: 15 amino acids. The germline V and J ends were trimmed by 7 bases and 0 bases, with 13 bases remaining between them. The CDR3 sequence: CASTRMVASGNTIYF. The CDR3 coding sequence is TGTGCCAGCACCAGAATGGTGGCCTCTGGAAACACCATATATTTT. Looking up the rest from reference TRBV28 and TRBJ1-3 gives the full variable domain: DVKVTQSSRYLVKRTGEKVFLECVQDMDHENMFWYRQDPGLGLRLIYFSYDVKMKEKGDIPEGYSVSREKKERFSLILESASTNQTSMYLCASTRMVASGNTIYFGEGSWLTVV.

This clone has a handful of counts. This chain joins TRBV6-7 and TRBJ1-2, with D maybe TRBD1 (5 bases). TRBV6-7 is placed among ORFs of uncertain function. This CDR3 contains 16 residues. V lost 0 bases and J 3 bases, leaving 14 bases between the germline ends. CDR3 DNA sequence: TGTGCCAGCAGTTACTCGGGACGGCTCCTCCACTATGGCTACACCTTC. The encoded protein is CASSYSGRLLHYGYTF.

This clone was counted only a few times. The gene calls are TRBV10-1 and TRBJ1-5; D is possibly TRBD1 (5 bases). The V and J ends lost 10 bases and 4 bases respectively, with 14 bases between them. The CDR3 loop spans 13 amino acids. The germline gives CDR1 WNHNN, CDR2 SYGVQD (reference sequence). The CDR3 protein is CATSDSGNQPQHF. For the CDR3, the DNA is TGCGCCACATCCGACAGTGGTAATCAGCCCCAGCATTTT.

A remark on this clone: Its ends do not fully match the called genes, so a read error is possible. In DNA, the CDR3 is TGTGCCAGCAGTGAAGCTCTAGACCCCAGCGCCTTC. Its protein is CASSEALDPSAF. The chain joins TRBV6-1 to TRBJ1-2; D unresolved. CDR3 length: 12 residues. CDR1 is MNHNS, CDR2 SASEGT, per germline.

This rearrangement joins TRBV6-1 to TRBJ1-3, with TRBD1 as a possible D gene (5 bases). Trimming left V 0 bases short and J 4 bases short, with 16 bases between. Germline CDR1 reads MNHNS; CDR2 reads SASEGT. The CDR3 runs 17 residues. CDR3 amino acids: CASSEAAGRGGGNTIYF. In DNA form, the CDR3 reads TGTGCCAGCAGTGAAGCGGCCGGGAGGGGCGGAGGAAACACCATATATTTT.

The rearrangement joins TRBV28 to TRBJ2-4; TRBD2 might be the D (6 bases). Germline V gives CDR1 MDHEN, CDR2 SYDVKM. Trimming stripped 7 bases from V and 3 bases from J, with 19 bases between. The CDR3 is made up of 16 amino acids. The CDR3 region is CASIGLGGTDKNIQYF. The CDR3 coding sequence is TGTGCCAGCATCGGACTTGGGGGGACGGACAAAAACATTCAGTACTTC. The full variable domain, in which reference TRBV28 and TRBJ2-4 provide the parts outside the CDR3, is DVKVTQSSRYLVKRTGEKVFLECVQDMDHENMFWYRQDPGLGLRLIYFSYDVKMKEKGDIPEGYSVSREKKERFSLILESASTNQTSMYLCASIGLGGTDKNIQYFGAGTRLSVL.

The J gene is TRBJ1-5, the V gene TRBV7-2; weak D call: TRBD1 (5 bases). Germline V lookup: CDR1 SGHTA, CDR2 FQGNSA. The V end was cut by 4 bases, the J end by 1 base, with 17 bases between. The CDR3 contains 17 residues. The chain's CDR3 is CASSSPGGGGSNQPQHF. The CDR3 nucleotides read TGTGCCAGCAGCTCACCCGGGGGGGGAGGGAGCAATCAGCCCCAGCATTTT.

CDR3 sequence: CASSLVWDTWENTEAFF. The CDR3 DNA follows: TGTGCCAGCAGCTTAGTTTGGGACACCTGGGAGAACACTGAAGCTTTCTTT. The genes are TRBV7-9 and TRBJ1-1, with TRBD1 as a possible D gene (6 bases). The CDR3 spans 17 residues. The V end lost 1 base, the J end lost 1 base, and 16 bases lay between the germline ends. Germline CDR1 reads SEHNR; CDR2 reads FQNEAQ (reference sequence).

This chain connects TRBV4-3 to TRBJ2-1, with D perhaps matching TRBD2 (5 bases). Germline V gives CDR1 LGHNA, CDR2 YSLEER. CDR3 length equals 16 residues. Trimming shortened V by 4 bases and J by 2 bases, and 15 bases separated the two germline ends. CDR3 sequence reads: CASSRSVTGAYNEQFF. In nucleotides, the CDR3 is TGCGCCAGCAGCCGCTCGGTGACCGGGGCCTACAATGAGCAGTTCTTC.

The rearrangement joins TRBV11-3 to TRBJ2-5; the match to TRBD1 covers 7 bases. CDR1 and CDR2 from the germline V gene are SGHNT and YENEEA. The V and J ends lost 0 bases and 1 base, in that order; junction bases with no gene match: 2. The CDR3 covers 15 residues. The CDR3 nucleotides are TGTGCCAGCAGCTTAGAAGGGGGCGCCCAAGAGACCCAGTACTTC. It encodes CASSLEGGAQETQYF.

Here the CDR3 reads CASRPTHSTNEKLFF. CDR3 nucleotide sequence: TGTGCCAGCAGGCCCACACATTCAACTAATGAAAAACTGTTTTTT. V gene TRBV6-5 combines with J gene TRBJ1-4; D is ambiguous. The length of the CDR3 is 15 residues. The V end lost 6 bases, the J end lost 0 bases, and 11 bases lay between the germline ends. The germline V gene has CDR1 MNHEY and CDR2 SVGAGI.

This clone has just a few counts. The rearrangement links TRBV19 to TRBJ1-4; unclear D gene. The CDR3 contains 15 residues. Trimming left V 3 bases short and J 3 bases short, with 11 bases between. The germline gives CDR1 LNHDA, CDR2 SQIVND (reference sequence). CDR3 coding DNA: TGTGCCAGTAGTATCGACGGGCCTCCTAATGAAAAACTGTTTTTT. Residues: CASSIDGPPNEKLFF.

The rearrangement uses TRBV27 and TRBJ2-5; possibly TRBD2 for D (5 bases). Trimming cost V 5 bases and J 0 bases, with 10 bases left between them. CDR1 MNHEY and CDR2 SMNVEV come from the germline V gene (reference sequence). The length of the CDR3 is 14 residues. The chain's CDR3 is CASSPAVYQETQYF. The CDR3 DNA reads TGTGCCAGCAGTCCAGCGGTGTACCAAGAGACCCAGTACTTC.

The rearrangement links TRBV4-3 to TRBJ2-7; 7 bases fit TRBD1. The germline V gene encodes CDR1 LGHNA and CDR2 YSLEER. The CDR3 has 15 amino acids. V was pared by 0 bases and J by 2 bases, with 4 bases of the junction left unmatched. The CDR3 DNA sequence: TGCGCCAGCAGCCAAGAAAGGGGGCAGCCCTACGAGCAGTACTTC. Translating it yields CASSQERGQPYEQYF.

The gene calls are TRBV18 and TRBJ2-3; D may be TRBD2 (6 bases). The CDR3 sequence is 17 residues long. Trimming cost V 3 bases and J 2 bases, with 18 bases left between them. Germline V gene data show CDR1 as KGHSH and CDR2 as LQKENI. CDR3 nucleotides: TGTGCCAGCTCACCGAGAGTGGGCGGGGCGGACACAGATACGCAGTATTTT. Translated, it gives CASSPRVGGADTDTQYF.

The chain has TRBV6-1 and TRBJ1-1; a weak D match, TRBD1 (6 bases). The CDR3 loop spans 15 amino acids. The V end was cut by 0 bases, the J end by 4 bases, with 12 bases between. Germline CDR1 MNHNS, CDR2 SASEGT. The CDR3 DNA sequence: TGTGCCAGCAGTGAAGCGGGCAGGGGCGGCACTGAAGCTTTCTTT. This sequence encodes CASSEAGRGGTEAFF.

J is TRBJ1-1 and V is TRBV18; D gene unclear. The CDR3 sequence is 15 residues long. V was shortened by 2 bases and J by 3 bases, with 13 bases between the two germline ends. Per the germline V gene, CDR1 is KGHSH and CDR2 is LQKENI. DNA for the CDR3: TGTGCCAGCTCACCAAATGGGATGGAGGACACTGAAGCTTTCTTT. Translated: CASSPNGMEDTEAFF.